A selection of T cell receptor beta chains follows, all from one sample in a study of blood T cell repertoires in COVID-19. Only in-frame clones appear in the TCRdb table, and some are missing; sequencing was by immunoSEQ multiplex PCR. The sample consists of 120,000 or so clones, roughly 69% of them appearing once. Input material: peripheral blood. The receptors here all came from a woman aged 70-85 years with acute or convalescent COVID-19. Both conserved end residues are part of each CDR3. Clone sizes are given selectively: once, few, many, or a class where the clone is expanded.

J,size,V,length,CDR3
TRBJ2-4,many,TRBV28,16,CASRLRGQGPKNIQYF
TRBJ2-5,.,TRBV19,16,CASSSYRSGLQETQYF
TRBJ2-1,.,TRBV13,16,CASSRDRMGSYNEQFF
TRBJ1-2,.,TRBV7-3,13,CASSQTGNYGYTF
TRBJ2-6,.,TRBV28,15,CASRHDTAGANVLTF
TRBJ1-1,few,TRBV7-9,11,CASSFSTEAFF
TRBJ2-2,.,TRBV14,17,CASSPSWGGKNTGELFF
TRBJ1-3,.,TRBV3-1/TRBV3-2,14,CASSPYSLGNTIYF
TRBJ2-6,many,TRBV7-3,13,CASRASGANVLTF
TRBJ2-5,.,TRBV15,15,CATSRDLLGGETQYF
TRBJ1-2,.,TRBV30,12,CAWSRQVLGYTF
TRBJ1-2,.,TRBV7-2,16,CASSLGGTGDLYGYTF
TRBJ1-2,.,TRBV6-6,14,CASSPTTGGEGYTF
TRBJ2-3,once,TRBV5-1,15,CASSERGVRTDTQYF
TRBJ1-2,few,TRBV6-5,15,CASSYGRIANYGYTF
TRBJ2-1,.,TRBV7-2,12,CASSYLTGGKFF
TRBJ2-2,.,TRBV4-3,16,CASSHAGGRGTGELFF
TRBJ1-1,.,TRBV5-4,13,CASSPNTVHPAFF
TRBJ2-5,.,TRBV30,12,CAWGQGWETQYF
TRBJ1-2,.,TRBV5-1,16,CASTPGQGLTNYGYTF
TRBJ2-2,.,TRBV9,15,CASSVYRDNTGELFF
TRBJ2-7,.,TRBV5-1,15,CASSPVTGTAYEQYF
TRBJ2-3,.,TRBV24-1,14,CATSAGEITDTQYF
TRBJ2-1,.,TRBV7-2,16,CASSFWGTGEKNEQFF
TRBJ2-5,.,TRBV27,15,CASSPLARREETQYF